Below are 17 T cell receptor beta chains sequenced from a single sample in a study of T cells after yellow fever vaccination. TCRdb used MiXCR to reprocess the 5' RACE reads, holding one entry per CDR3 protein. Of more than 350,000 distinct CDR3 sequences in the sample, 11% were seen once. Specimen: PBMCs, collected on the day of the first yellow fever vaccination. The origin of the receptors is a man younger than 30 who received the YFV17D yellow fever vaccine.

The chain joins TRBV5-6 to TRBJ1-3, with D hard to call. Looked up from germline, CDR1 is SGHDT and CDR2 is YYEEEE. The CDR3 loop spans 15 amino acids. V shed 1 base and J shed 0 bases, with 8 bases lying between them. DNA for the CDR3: TGTGCCAGCAGCTTGTTTGGATACTCTGGAAACACCATATATTTT. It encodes CASSLFGYSGNTIYF. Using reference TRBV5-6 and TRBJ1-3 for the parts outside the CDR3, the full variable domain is DAGVTQSPTHLIKTRGQQVTLRCSPKSGHDTVSWYQQALGQGPQFIFQYYEEEERQRGNFPDRFSGHQFPNYSSELNVNALLLGDSALYLCASSLFGYSGNTIYFGEGSWLTVV.

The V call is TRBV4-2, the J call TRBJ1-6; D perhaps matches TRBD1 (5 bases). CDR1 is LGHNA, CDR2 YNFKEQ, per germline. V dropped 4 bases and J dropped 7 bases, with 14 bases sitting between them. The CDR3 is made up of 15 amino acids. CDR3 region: CASSPLFGGNSPLHF. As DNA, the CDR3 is TGTGCCAGCAGCCCTCTTTTCGGGGGGAATTCACCCCTCCACTTT.

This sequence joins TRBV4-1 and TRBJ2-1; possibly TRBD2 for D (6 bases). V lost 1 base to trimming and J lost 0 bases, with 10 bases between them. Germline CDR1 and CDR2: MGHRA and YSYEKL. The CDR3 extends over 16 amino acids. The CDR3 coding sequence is TGCGCCAGCAGCCAAGTGGCGGGAAGCTCCTACAATGAGCAGTTCTTC. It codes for CASSQVAGSSYNEQFF.

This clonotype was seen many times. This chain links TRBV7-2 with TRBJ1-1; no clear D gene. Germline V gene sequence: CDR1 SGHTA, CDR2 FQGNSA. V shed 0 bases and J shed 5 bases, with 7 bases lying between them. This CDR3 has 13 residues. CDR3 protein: CASSLAWGTEAFF. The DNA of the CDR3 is TGTGCCAGCAGCTTAGCGTGGGGAACTGAAGCTTTCTTT.

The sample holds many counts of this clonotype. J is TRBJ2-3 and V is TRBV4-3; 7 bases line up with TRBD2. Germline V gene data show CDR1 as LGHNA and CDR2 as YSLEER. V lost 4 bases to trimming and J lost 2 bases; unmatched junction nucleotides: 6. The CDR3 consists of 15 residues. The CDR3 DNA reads TGCGCCAGCAGCCGCGCGGGGGACCCCACAGATACGCAGTATTTT. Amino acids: CASSRAGDPTDTQYF.

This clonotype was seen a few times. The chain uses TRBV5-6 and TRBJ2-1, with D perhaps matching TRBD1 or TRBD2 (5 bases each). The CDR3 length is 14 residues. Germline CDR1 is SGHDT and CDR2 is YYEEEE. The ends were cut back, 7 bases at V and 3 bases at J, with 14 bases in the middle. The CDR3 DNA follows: TGTGCCAGCTGCGAGGGGAGTCTCTACAATGAGCAGTTCTTC. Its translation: CASCEGSLYNEQFF.

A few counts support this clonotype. CDR3 coding DNA: TGCAGCGTCAAAGCGGGGGACTACAATGAGCAGTTCTTC. It is translated as CSVKAGDYNEQFF. V usage is TRBV29-1 and J usage is TRBJ2-1, with 8 bases matching TRBD2. The ends lost 6 bases at V and 3 bases at J; junction bases unmatched: 4. Germline values: CDR1 SQVTM, CDR2 ANQGSEA. CDR3 length: 13 residues.

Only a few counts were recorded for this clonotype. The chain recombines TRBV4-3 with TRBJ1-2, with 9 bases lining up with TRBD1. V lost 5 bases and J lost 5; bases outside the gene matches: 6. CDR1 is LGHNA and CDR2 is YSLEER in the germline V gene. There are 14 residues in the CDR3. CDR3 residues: CASSNPTGGYGYTF. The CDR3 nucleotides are TGCGCCAGCAGCAACCCGACAGGGGGGTATGGCTACACCTTC.

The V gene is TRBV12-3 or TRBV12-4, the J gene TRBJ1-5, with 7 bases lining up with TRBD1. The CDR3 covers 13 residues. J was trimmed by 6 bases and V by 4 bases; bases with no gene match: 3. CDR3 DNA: TGTGCCAGCAGTTACAGGGGAGCTCAGCCCCAGCATTTT. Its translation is CASSYRGAQPQHF.

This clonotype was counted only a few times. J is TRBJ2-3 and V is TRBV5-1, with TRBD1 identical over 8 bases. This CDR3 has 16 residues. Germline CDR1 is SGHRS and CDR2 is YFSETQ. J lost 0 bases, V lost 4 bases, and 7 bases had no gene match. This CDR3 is CASSGTYRGSTDTQYF. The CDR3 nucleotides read TGCGCCAGCAGCGGAACATACAGGGGGAGCACAGATACGCAGTATTTT.

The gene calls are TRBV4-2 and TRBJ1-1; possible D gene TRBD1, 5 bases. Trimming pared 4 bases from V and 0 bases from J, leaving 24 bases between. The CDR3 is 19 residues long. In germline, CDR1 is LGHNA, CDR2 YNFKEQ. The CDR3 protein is CASSRRQGLTLLMNTEAFF. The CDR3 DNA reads TGTGCCAGCAGCCGGAGGCAGGGACTAACTCTTTTGATGAACACTGAAGCTTTCTTT.

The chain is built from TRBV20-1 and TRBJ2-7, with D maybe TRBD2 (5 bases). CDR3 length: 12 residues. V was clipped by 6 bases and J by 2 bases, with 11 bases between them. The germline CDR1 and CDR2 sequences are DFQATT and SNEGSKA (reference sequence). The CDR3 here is CSAQRGTYEQYV. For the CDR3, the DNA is TGCAGTGCCCAACGGGGTACCTACGAGCAGTACGTC.

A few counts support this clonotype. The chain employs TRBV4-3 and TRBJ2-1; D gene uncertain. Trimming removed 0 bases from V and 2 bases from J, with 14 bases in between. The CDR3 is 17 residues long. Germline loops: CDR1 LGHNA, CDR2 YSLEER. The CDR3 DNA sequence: TGCGCCAGCAGCCAAGAGTCGGATCGTACAACCTACAATGAGCAGTTCTTC. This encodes CASSQESDRTTYNEQFF.

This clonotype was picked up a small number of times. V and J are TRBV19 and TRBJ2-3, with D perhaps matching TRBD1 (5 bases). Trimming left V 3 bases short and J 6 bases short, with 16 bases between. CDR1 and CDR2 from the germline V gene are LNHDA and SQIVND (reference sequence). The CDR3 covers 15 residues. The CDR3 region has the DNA TGTGCCAGTAGTATTGGTGGGGCACGTCTCGATACGCAGTATTTT. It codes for CASSIGGARLDTQYF.

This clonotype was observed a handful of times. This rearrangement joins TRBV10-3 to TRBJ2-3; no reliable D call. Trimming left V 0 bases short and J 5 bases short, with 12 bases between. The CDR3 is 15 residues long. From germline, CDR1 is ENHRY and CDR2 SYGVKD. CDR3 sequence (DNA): TGTGCCATCAGTGAGTCCTGGATAGTCGGAGATACGCAGTATTTT. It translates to CAISESWIVGDTQYF.

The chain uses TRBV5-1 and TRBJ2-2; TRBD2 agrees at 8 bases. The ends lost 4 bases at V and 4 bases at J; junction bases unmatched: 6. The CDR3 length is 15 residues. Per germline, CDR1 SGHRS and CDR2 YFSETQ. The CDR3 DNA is TGCGCCAGCAGCGGGGGACTAGTCGGCACCGGGGAGCTGTTTTTT. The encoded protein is CASSGGLVGTGELFF.

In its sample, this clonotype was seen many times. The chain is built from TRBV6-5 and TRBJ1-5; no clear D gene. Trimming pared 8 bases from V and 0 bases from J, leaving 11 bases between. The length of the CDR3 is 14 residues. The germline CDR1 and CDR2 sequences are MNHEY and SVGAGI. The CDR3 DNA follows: TGTGCCAGCGGACCCTCGGATAGCAATCAGCCCCAGCATTTT. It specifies CASGPSDSNQPQHF.